The 18 T cell receptor beta chains in this list originate from one sample, sequenced in a study of cytomegalovirus exposure and HLA in healthy donors. Both 60 Vbeta primers and 13 Jbeta primers went into the PCR. Assay used: immunoSEQ multiplex PCR; TCRdb lists only in-frame clones, some missing. The data hold almost 200,000 clones, with around 75% observed a single time. Specimen: PBMCs. These receptors were obtained from a male donor in good health and CMV-seropositive.

The chain has TRBV7-9 and TRBJ2-7, with 8 bases identical to TRBD1. Germline V lookup: CDR1 SEHNR, CDR2 FQNEAQ (reference sequence). This CDR3 has 15 residues. V trimming: 1 base; J trimming: 2 bases; junction bases outside the gene matches: 4. CDR3 residues: CASSLVGQGPYEQYF. DNA for the CDR3: TGTGCCAGCAGCTTAGTTGGACAGGGCCCCTACGAGCAGTACTTC.

In regard to this clone: The germline gene is not matched at one end of the junction; a read error may be the cause. J is TRBJ1-2 and V is TRBV9, with D uncertain. The germline gives CDR1 SGDLS, CDR2 YYNGEE. CDR3 size: 13 residues. The CDR3 coding sequence is TGTGCCAGCAGCTCAGGACTCCAGACCGGCTACATCTTC. Protein product: CASSSGLQTGYIF.

The rearrangement joins TRBV29-1 to TRBJ2-7; the D gene is possibly TRBD1 (5 bases). V was trimmed by 7 bases and J by 5 bases, leaving 18 bases between them. Germline CDR1 reads SQVTM; CDR2 reads ANQGSEA. This CDR3 has 13 amino acids. CDR3 sequence reads: CSAAGFFLDEQYF. The DNA for the CDR3 is TGCAGCGCCGCAGGGTTTTTTCTGGACGAGCAGTACTTC.

The rearrangement uses TRBV7-3 and TRBJ2-2; D possibly corresponds to TRBD2 (5 bases). Trimming stripped 5 bases from V and 7 bases from J, with 20 bases between. Looked up from germline, CDR1 is SGHTA and CDR2 is FQGTGA. The CDR3 runs 16 residues. CDR3 protein: CASSTRGAGFGGELFF. The CDR3 DNA reads as TGTGCCAGCAGCACCCGGGGTGCTGGTTTCGGCGGGGAGCTGTTTTTT.

This sequence joins TRBV5-1 and TRBJ2-1; D is possibly TRBD2 (5 bases). Germline CDR1 reads SGHRS; CDR2 reads YFSETQ. The CDR3 is made up of 16 amino acids. V lost 4 bases, J lost 0 bases, and 14 bases lay in between. Here the CDR3 DNA reads TGCGCCAGCAGCCGGGGTGGGCAGAGCTCCTACAATGAGCAGTTCTTC. Translation gives CASSRGGQSSYNEQFF.

The chain combines TRBV10-3 with TRBJ2-2; no reliable D call. Trimming took off 1 base at V and 1 base at J, with 4 bases between the two ends. Germline V gives CDR1 ENHRY, CDR2 SYGVKD. The CDR3 extends over 14 amino acids. The CDR3 DNA follows: TGTGCCATCAGTGAGTGGCAGAACACCGGGGAGCTGTTTTTT. This translates into CAISEWQNTGELFF.

This clone was observed a handful of times. This sequence joins TRBV6-6 and TRBJ2-7; weak D call: TRBD2 (5 bases). The V gene lost 6 bases and the J gene lost 3 bases, with 9 bases spanning the gap. This CDR3 is built from 12 residues. Germline-derived CDR1 and CDR2 are MNHNY and SVGAGI (reference sequence). CDR3 sequence reads: CASRETSYEQYF. CDR3 sequence (DNA): TGTGCCAGCAGAGAAACTAGCTACGAGCAGTACTTC.

The genes are TRBV7-8 and TRBJ1-2; D possibly corresponds to TRBD1 (5 bases). With 0 bases removed from V and 3 bases from J, the gap between germline ends came to 17 bases. Germline-derived CDR1 and CDR2 are SGHVS and FQNEAQ. CDR3 length: 17 amino acids. In nucleotides, the CDR3 is TGTGCCAGCAGCTTAGCGCTAATGTCGACAGTGCACTATGGCTACACCTTC. It is translated as CASSLALMSTVHYGYTF.

This sequence joins TRBV6-1 and TRBJ1-1; D may be TRBD1 (6 bases). Trimming stripped 0 bases from V and 6 bases from J, with 14 bases between. The germline gives CDR1 MNHNS, CDR2 SASEGT. CDR3 size: 15 residues. The chain's CDR3 is CASSEAGQILAEAFF. The CDR3 nucleotides read TGTGCCAGCAGTGAAGCCGGACAGATACTCGCTGAAGCTTTCTTT.

V gene TRBV6-5 combines with J gene TRBJ2-7; 12 bases are a match to TRBD1. This CDR3 spans 15 amino acids. Germline V gene lookup returns CDR1 MNHEY and CDR2 SVGAGI. The V and J ends lost 7 bases and 5 bases, in that order; junction bases with no gene match: 9. CDR3 residues: CASKPRDRGPHEQYF. The CDR3 DNA reads TGTGCCAGCAAACCCCGGGACAGGGGGCCCCACGAGCAGTACTTC.

The V gene is TRBV6-5, the J gene TRBJ1-3, with D unclear. The CDR3 extends over 16 amino acids. The V end lost 3 bases, the J end lost 2 bases, and 14 bases lay between the germline ends. Per the germline V gene, CDR1 is MNHEY and CDR2 is SVGAGI. The CDR3 nucleotides are TGTGCCAGCAGTTATACCCTACAGACGGCTGGAAACACCATATATTTT. It yields the protein CASSYTLQTAGNTIYF.

The table lists this clone with a count of one. The chain employs TRBV14 and TRBJ2-3; 7 bases map to TRBD1. Germline values: CDR1 SGHDN, CDR2 FVKESK. CDR3 length: 15 amino acids. The V and J ends lost 4 bases and 0 bases, in that order; junction bases with no gene match: 4. CDR3 amino acids: CASSPGQRSTDTQYF. As DNA, the CDR3 is TGTGCCAGCAGCCCGGGACAGAGAAGCACAGATACGCAGTATTTT.

V usage is TRBV19 and J usage is TRBJ2-1, with 8 bases aligning to TRBD2. CDR3 length: 17 residues. In germline, CDR1 is LNHDA, CDR2 SQIVND (reference sequence). The V and J ends lost 3 bases and 4 bases, in that order; junction bases with no gene match: 11. In DNA form, the CDR3 reads TGTGCCAGTAGTATGTCCCTAACTAGCGGAGGATACAATGAGCAGTTCTTC. It encodes CASSMSLTSGGYNEQFF.

The chain links TRBV2 to TRBJ1-5; 8 bases are a match to TRBD1. V trimming: 6 bases; J trimming: 2 bases; junction bases outside the gene matches: 6. CDR1 is SNHLY, CDR2 FYNNEI, per germline. The CDR3 has 15 amino acids. The CDR3 DNA follows: TGTGCCAGCAGCATCGGACAGGGTGGCAATCAGCCCCAGCATTTT. It is translated as CASSIGQGGNQPQHF.

The chain recombines TRBV19 with TRBJ1-5; D gene ambiguous. V lost 8 bases, J lost 9 bases, and 23 bases lay in between. The CDR3 has 15 amino acids. The germline CDR1 and CDR2 sequences are LNHDA and SQIVND (reference sequence). The CDR3 loop is CASSSVAPSRGPQHF. CDR3 coding DNA: TGTGCCAGTTCTTCCGTAGCTCCTTCGCGGGGGCCCCAGCATTTT.

With regard to this clone: One end of the junction varies from germline; a read error may be responsible. The V and J genes are TRBV7-9 and TRBJ2-5; D unclear. Germline CDR1 SEHNR, CDR2 FQNEAQ (reference sequence). CDR3 length: 9 amino acids. The CDR3 here is CASSLEADF. In DNA form, the CDR3 reads TGTGCCAGCAGCTTAGAGGCGGACTTC.

CDR3 DNA sequence: TGTGCCAGCAGCTTGGGGGGGGTTCGGGAGCAGTACTTC. As protein: CASSLGGVREQYF. The chain couples TRBV5-4 to TRBJ2-7; D might be TRBD2 (6 bases). V lost 0 bases and J lost 7, with 11 bases in between. Germline loops: CDR1 SGHNT, CDR2 YYREEE (reference sequence). CDR3 length: 13 residues. Supplemented by reference TRBV5-4 and TRBJ2-7, the full variable domain reads ETGVTQSPTHLIKTRGQQVTLRCSSQSGHNTVSWYQQALGQGPQFIFQYYREEENGRGNFPPRFSGLQFPNYSSELNVNALELDDSALYLCASSLGGVREQYFGPGTRLTVT.

The chain recombines TRBV7-2 with TRBJ2-1; 8 nucleotides agree with TRBD2. With 5 bases clipped from V and 4 bases from J, the junction kept 10 bases outside the gene matches. The CDR3 is 16 amino acids. Germline V lookup: CDR1 SGHTA, CDR2 FQGNSA. The CDR3 region has the DNA TGTGCCAGCAGCGTAGAAGCGGGAGATGGGTACAATGAGCAGTTCTTC. Translation: CASSVEAGDGYNEQFF.